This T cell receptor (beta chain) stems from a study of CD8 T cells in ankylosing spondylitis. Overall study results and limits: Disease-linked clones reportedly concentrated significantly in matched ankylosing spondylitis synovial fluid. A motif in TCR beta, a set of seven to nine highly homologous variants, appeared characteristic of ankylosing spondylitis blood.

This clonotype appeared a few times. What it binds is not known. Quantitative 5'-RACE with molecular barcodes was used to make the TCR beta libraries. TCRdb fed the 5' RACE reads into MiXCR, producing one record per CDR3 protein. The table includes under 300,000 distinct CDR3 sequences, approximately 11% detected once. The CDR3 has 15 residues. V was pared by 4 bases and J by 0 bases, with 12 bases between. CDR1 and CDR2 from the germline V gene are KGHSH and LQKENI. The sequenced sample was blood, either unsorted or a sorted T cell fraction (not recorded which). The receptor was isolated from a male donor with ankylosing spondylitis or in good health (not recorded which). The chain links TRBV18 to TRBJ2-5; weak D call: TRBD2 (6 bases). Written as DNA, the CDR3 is TGTGCCAGCTCACTATACGGCGGGAACCAAGAGACCCAGTACTTC. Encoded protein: CASSLYGGNQETQYF.